The T cell receptor beta chain under discussion was sequenced for a study of blood T cell repertoires in COVID-19. Enrolled through a virtual design, the participants were between 18 and 89 years of age and came from under 30 US areas. The assay was immunoSEQ multiplex PCR, and TCRdb's table has in-frame clones only and misses some. The sample includes 360,000 or so clones, about four fifths of them seen just once. The germline V gene encodes CDR1 MRHNA and CDR2 SNTAGT. V lost 0 bases, J lost 11 bases, and 9 bases stayed unmatched. This CDR3 region has 15 residues. This TCR was recovered from a woman aged 45-59 years who had recovered from COVID-19. V is TRBV6-4 and J is TRBJ2-1, with TRBD2 identical over 8 bases. Sequenced: PBMCs or T cells enriched from blood (not recorded which). CDR3 residues: CASSDSVGGVTKQFF. DNA for the CDR3: TGTGCCAGCAGTGACTCTGTCGGGGGGGTAACTAAGCAGTTCTTC.